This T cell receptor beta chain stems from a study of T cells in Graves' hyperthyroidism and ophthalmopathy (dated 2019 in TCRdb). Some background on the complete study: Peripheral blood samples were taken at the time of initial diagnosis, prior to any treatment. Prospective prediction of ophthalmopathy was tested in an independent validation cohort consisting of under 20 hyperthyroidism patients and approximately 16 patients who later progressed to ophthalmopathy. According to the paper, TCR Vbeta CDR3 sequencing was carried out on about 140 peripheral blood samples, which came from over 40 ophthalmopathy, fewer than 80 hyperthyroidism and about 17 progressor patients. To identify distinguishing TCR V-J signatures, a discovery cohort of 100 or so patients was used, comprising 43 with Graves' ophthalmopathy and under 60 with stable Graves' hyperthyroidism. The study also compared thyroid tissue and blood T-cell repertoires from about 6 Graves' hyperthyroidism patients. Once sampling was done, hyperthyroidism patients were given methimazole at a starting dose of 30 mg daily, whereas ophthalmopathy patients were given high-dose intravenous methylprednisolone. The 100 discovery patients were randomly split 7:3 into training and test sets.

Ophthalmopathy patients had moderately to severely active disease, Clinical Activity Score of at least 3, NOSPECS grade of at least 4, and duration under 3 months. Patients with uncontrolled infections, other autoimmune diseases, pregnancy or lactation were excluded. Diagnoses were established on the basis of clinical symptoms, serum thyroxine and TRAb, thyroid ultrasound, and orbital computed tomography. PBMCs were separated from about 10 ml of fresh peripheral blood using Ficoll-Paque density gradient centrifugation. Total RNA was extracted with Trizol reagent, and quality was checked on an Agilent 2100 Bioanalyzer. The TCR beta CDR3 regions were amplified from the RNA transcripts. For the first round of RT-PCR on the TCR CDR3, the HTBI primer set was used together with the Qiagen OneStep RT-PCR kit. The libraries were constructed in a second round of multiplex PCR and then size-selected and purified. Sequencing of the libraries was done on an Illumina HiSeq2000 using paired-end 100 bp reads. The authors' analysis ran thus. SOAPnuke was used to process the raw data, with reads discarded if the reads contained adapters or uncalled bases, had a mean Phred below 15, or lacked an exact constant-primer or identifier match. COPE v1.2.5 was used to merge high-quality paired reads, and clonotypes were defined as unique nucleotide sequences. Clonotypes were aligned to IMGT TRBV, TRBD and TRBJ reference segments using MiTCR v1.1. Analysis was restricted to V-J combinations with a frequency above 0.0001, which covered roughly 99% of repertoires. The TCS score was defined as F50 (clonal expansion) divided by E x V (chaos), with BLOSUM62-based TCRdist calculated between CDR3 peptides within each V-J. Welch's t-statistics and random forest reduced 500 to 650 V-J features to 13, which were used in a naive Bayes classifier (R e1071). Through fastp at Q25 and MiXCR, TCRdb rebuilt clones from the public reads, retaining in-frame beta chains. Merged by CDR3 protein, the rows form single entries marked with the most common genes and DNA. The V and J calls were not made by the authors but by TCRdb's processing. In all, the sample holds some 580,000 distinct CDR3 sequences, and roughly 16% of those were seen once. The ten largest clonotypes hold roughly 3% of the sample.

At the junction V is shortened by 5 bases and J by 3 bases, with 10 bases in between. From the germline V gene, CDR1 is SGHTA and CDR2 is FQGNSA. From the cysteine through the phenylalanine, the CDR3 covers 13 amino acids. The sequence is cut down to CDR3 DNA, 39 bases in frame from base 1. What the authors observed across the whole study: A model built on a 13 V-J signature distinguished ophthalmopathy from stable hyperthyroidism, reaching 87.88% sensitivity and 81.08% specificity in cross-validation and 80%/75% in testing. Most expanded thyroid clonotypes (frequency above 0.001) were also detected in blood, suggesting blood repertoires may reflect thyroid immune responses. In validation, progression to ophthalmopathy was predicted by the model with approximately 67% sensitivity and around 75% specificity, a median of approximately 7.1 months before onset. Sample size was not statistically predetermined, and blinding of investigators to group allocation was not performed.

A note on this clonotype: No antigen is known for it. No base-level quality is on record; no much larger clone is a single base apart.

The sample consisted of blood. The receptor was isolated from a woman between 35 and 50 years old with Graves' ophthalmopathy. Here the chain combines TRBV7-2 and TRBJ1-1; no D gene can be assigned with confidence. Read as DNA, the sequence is TGTGCCAGCAGCCAAACGACGGACACTGAAGCTTTCTTT. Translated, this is CASSQTTDTEAFF.